This T cell receptor (beta chain) derives from a study of spatial heterogeneity in lung cancer. Time point of the sample: blood at routine non-recurrence follow-up after resection. MiXCR, applied by TCRdb to the 5' RACE reads, yields one record per CDR3 protein. Of approximately 100,000 distinct CDR3 sequences detected, approximately 20% appear once; the ten largest clones hold roughly 22%. This clonotype was seen just once. The CDR3 runs to 15 residues. Germline CDR1 and CDR2: SGDLS and YYNGEE. Trimming left V 4 bases short and J 0 bases short, with 13 bases between. This sequence joins TRBV9 and TRBJ1-1; no clear D. This receptor was identified in a male donor with early-stage non-small cell lung cancer. Specimen: PBMCs, collected at follow-up. CDR3 sequence: CASSSRDHMNTEAFF. CDR3 DNA: TGTGCCAGCAGCTCTAGAGACCACATGAACACTGAAGCTTTCTTT.